The 14 T cell receptor beta chains presented below share a single source sample, sequenced in a study of shared T cell receptors in the human thymus (dated by TCRdb to the early 2020s). The library was made by the immunoSEQ multiplex PCR assay. The clones in this table, taken by TCRdb from immuneACCESS, are in-frame only. Not every clone is retained; where verified, under half of the shortfall comes from an unresolved V gene, and the cause of the rest is unknown. The sample table holds 700,000 or so clones, of which 80% to 90% were seen once. About 0.0098% of the sample rests with the top ten. The sample was also reused in another study, on human thymus T cells.

Source material: thymocytes. These receptors came from a girl under three years old with a congenital heart defect. Donor details come from another sample of the same person, matched by shared clones.

The CDR3 nucleotides are TGTGCCAGCAGCTTGGGAAGGACTGACTCCTACGAGCAGTACTTC. It translates to CASSLGRTDSYEQYF. The chain has TRBV5-4 and TRBJ2-7, with D possibly being TRBD2 (5 bases). Per germline, CDR1 SGHNT and CDR2 YYREEE (reference sequence). V dropped 0 bases and J dropped 0 bases, with 10 bases sitting between them. There are 15 residues in the CDR3.

V and J are TRBV4-3 and TRBJ2-5, with 9 positions matching TRBD2. V dropped 4 bases and J dropped 1; count of bases not matched to a gene: 4. CDR3 length equals 15 residues. Germline lookup yields CDR1 LGHNA and CDR2 YSLEER. CDR3 region: CASSPQRGVQETQYF. As DNA, the CDR3 is TGCGCCAGCAGCCCACAGCGGGGGGTCCAAGAGACCCAGTACTTC.

As concerns this clone: The DNA is omitted, as the CDR3 cannot be located on it reliably, and the CDR3 follows TCRdb's listing. This rearrangement joins TRBV6-1 to TRBJ1-4; TRBD1 is the table's D call, not checked against the DNA. The CDR3 comprises 14 residues, both ends counted. Germline CDR1 and CDR2: MNHNS and SASEGT. CDR3 in amino acids: CASSFLAGGEKLFF.

This chain links TRBV7-9 with TRBJ2-2; maybe TRBD1 (7 bases). The CDR3 is made up of 16 amino acids. The germline V gene has CDR1 SEHNR and CDR2 FQNEAQ (reference sequence). The ends were cut back, 5 bases at V and 5 bases at J, with 18 bases in the middle. The CDR3 DNA sequence: TGTGCCAGCAGCCCGGGAGCAGGGGGAAAAACCGGGGAGCTGTTTTTT. Translating it yields CASSPGAGGKTGELFF.

V and J are TRBV5-6 and TRBJ1-1; 7 positions match TRBD1. The germline V gene has CDR1 SGHDT and CDR2 YYEEEE. The CDR3 is made up of 13 amino acids. V trimming: 4 bases; J trimming: 2 bases; junction bases outside the gene matches: 2. CDR3 residues: CASSGQVNTEAFF. Written as DNA, the CDR3 is TGTGCCAGCAGCGGACAGGTAAACACTGAAGCTTTCTTT.

The rearrangement joins TRBV19 to TRBJ2-2; possible D gene TRBD1, 5 bases. The CDR3 runs to 15 residues. CDR1 is LNHDA and CDR2 is SQIVND in the germline V gene (reference sequence). Trimming shortened V by 0 bases and J by 7 bases, and 12 bases separated the two germline ends. CDR3 bases: TGTGCCAGTAGTATAGAGGCCAGGGTTCACGGGGAGCTGTTTTTT. This codes for CASSIEARVHGELFF.

This clone appeared a few times. The J gene is TRBJ2-5, the V gene TRBV25-1, with 9 bases matching TRBD1. Trimming removed 4 bases from V and 4 bases from J; junction bases left unmatched: 16. Germline V gene lookup returns CDR1 MGHDK and CDR2 SYGVNS. The CDR3 spans 18 residues. The CDR3 DNA follows: TGTGCCAGCAGTGCCTACACAGGGGGCGGCCCCTCAGGAGAGACCCAGTACTTC. Residues: CASSAYTGGGPSGETQYF.

The chain joins TRBV27 to TRBJ1-2; D may be TRBD1 (5 bases). CDR3 length: 15 amino acids. CDR1 and CDR2 from the germline V gene are MNHEY and SMNVEV (reference sequence). V lost 3 bases and J 4 bases, leaving 15 bases between the germline ends. The CDR3 region is CASSFGASGRYGYTF. CDR3 DNA: TGTGCCAGCAGTTTTGGGGCCTCGGGCCGCTATGGCTACACCTTC.

The rearrangement links TRBV11-3 to TRBJ2-1; 7 bases are shared with TRBD2. CDR3 length equals 13 residues. The germline V gene has CDR1 SGHNT and CDR2 YENEEA. The J segment lost 9 bases and the V segment lost 1 base, leaving 3 bases of the junction unmatched. The CDR3 region is CASSLGGGSEQFF. CDR3 nucleotides: TGTGCCAGCAGCTTAGGGGGGGGTTCTGAGCAGTTCTTC.

The chain couples TRBV7-8 to TRBJ2-5, with D possibly matching TRBD2 (5 bases). The germline V and J ends were trimmed by 2 bases and 1 base, with 11 bases remaining between them. The CDR3 is made up of 15 amino acids. The germline V gene encodes CDR1 SGHVS and CDR2 FQNEAQ. The DNA for the CDR3 is TGTGCCAGCAGCTTACCCCCGGGGTCCCAAGAGACCCAGTACTTC. Amino acids: CASSLPPGSQETQYF.

This chain connects TRBV25-1 to TRBJ1-2, with D possibly matching TRBD1 (5 bases). In germline, CDR1 is MGHDK, CDR2 SYGVNS. The CDR3 has 14 amino acids. Trimming stripped 6 bases from V and 3 bases from J, with 14 bases between. Here the CDR3 reads CASSAGRGDYGYTF. CDR3 bases: TGTGCCAGCAGCGCCGGTCGGGGGGACTATGGCTACACCTTC.

The chain is built from TRBV2 and TRBJ2-2, with 9 bases fitting TRBD1. Looked up from germline, CDR1 is SNHLY and CDR2 is FYNNEI. The ends lost 1 base at V and 4 bases at J; junction bases unmatched: 4. The CDR3 has 16 amino acids. The CDR3: CASSEDRTGVTGELFF. CDR3 in DNA: TGTGCCAGCAGTGAAGATCGGACAGGGGTCACCGGGGAGCTGTTTTTT.

The chain has TRBV18 and TRBJ1-6; D ambiguous. CDR1 and CDR2 (germline): KGHSH, LQKENI. V shed 6 bases and J shed 0 bases, with 18 bases lying between them. The CDR3 loop spans 18 amino acids. The CDR3 nucleotides read TGTGCCAGCTCTCAAATTGACGTATCTAGCTCCTATAATTCACCCCTCCACTTT. This encodes CASSQIDVSSSYNSPLHF.

This chain uses TRBV12-5 with TRBJ2-5; D may be TRBD2 (5 bases). The V gene lost 0 bases and the J gene lost 4 bases, with 12 bases spanning the gap. The germline gives CDR1 LGHNT, CDR2 FRNRAP. This CDR3 has 15 amino acids. CDR3 residues: CASGLVTTEGETQYF. The CDR3 bases are TGTGCTAGTGGTTTGGTAACAACAGAGGGAGAGACCCAGTACTTC.